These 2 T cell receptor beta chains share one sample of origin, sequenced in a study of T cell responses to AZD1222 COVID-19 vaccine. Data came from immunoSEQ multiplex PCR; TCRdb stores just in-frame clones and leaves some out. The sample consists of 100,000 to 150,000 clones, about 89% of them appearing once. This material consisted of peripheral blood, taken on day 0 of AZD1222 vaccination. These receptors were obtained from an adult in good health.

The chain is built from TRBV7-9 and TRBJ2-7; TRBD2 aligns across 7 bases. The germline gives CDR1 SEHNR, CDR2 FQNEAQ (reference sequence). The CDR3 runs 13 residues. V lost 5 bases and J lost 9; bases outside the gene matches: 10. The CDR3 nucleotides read TGTGCCAGCAGCCCTCGGACGGGGGGAGGGCAGTACTTC. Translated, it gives CASSPRTGGGQYF.

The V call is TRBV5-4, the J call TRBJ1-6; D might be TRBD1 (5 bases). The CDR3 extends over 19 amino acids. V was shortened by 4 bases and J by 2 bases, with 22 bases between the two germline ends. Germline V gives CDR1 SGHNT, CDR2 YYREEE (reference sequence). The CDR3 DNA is TGTGCCAGCAGCGCGGGGGGGACCCCCTCGGAGACCTATAATTCACCCCTCCACTTT. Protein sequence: CASSAGGTPSETYNSPLHF.